The 26 T cell receptor beta chains listed next were all sequenced from one sample in a study of post-analysis software for immune sequencing data. Study-level results: Elevated frequency relative to controls characterized 4 or 5 TRBV segments in patients, TRBV5-6, TRBV5-1 and TRBV20-1 among them.

Prepared TCR beta cDNA libraries contained unique molecular identifiers. MiXCR, applied by TCRdb to the PCR reads, yields one record per CDR3 protein. The sample has roughly 870,000 distinct CDR3 sequences; roughly 58% are singletons. Their antigens are not known. Input material: blood. These receptors were collected from a girl aged 5-17 years with multiple sclerosis.

The rearrangement joins TRBV7-9 to TRBJ2-1, with D unclear. The V end lost 5 bases, the J end lost 5 bases, and 10 bases lay between the germline ends. Germline-derived CDR1 and CDR2 are SEHNR and FQNEAQ (reference sequence). There are 13 residues in the CDR3. The CDR3 nucleotides read TGTGCCAGCAGCCGGGTGAACAACAATGAGCAGTTCTTC. Encoded protein: CASSRVNNNEQFF.

This clonotype was seen more than once but under ten times. The gene calls are TRBV20-1 and TRBJ1-4, with a weak D call TRBD1 (5 bases). The germline V and J ends were trimmed by 5 bases and 4 bases, with 11 bases remaining between them. The CDR3 contains 13 residues. Germline V CDR1 and CDR2: DFQATT, SNEGSKA (reference sequence). This CDR3 reads CSARDSINEKLFF. CDR3 bases: TGCAGTGCTCGGGACTCGATTAATGAAAAACTGTTTTTT.

This clonotype was counted a few times. This rearrangement joins TRBV10-2 to TRBJ2-5; 7 bases match TRBD1. The end of the DNA aligns better with TRBJ2-7, so the J call may be wrong. Per the germline V gene, CDR1 is WSHSY and CDR2 is SAAADI. This CDR3 has 14 residues. The CDR3 here is CATRVTGNRYEQYF. In DNA form, the CDR3 reads TGCGCCACCCGAGTGACAGGGAATCGGTACGAGCAGTACTTC.

The genes are TRBV9 and TRBJ1-2, with D tentatively TRBD1 (6 bases). The CDR3 has 14 residues. Trimming pared 3 bases from V and 6 bases from J, leaving 15 bases between. CDR1 and CDR2 from the germline V gene are SGDLS and YYNGEE. The CDR3 sequence is CASSAFGGDHGYTF. DNA for the CDR3: TGTGCCAGCAGCGCTTTTGGGGGCGACCATGGCTACACCTTC.

The chain recombines TRBV2 with TRBJ1-2; D gene unclear. Trimming removed 4 bases from V and 2 bases from J, with 14 bases in between. Germline V lookup: CDR1 SNHLY, CDR2 FYNNEI. The CDR3 contains 15 residues. The CDR3 nucleotides read TGTGCCAGCAGTGTGAGAGGCGAGGGCAACTATGGCTACACCTTC. Encoded protein: CASSVRGEGNYGYTF.

This clonotype was detected a few times. The chain recombines TRBV20-1 with TRBJ2-7, with TRBD2 matching 11 bases. The assigned J gene may be wrong: the sequence end matches TRBJ2-5 better. Germline CDR1 is DFQATT and CDR2 is SNEGSKA (reference sequence). This CDR3 spans 14 amino acids. CDR3 in amino acids: CSATELAGAETQYF. Here the CDR3 DNA reads TGCAGTGCGACGGAACTAGCGGGAGCTGAGACCCAGTACTTC.

This rearrangement joins TRBV20-1 to TRBJ2-7, with TRBD1 matching over 9 bases. The CDR3 has 15 amino acids. Germline V gene lookup returns CDR1 DFQATT and CDR2 SNEGSKA (reference sequence). The junction had 8 bases not matched to a gene; V was cut back by 1 base and J by 4 bases. The CDR3 region has the DNA TGCAGTGCTAGAGGGAGGGGGACAGGGAGATACGAGCAGTACTTC. Translation: CSARGRGTGRYEQYF.

This clonotype was seen a few times. The genes are TRBV5-6 and TRBJ2-4; D not resolved. CDR1 SGHDT and CDR2 YYEEEE come from the germline V gene. This CDR3 is built from 15 residues. V lost 2 bases to trimming and J lost 0 bases, with 9 bases between them. In nucleotides, the CDR3 is TGTGCCAGCAGCTTATCGAGGCTAGCCAAAAACATTCAGTACTTC. Its translation: CASSLSRLAKNIQYF.

This clonotype was detected once. The V and J genes are TRBV9 and TRBJ2-1; D call uncertain. This CDR3 region has 14 residues. V lost 1 base, J lost 9 bases, and 14 bases lay in between. The germline V gene encodes CDR1 SGDLS and CDR2 YYNGEE. The CDR3 region is CASSVSTVGGEQFF. The DNA of the CDR3 is TGTGCCAGCAGCGTATCAACGGTGGGTGGTGAGCAGTTCTTC.

Written as DNA, the CDR3 is TGTGCCAGCAGCTCCCTGGTCAGGGGGCGCCGGTATGGCTACACCTTC. Protein: CASSSLVRGRRYGYTF. The chain links TRBV11-2 to TRBJ1-2, with 8 nucleotides matching TRBD1. The CDR3 contains 16 residues. Germline-derived CDR1 and CDR2 are SGHAT and FQNNGV. Trimming took 4 bases from V and 5 from J; bases not matched to a gene: 12.

The rearrangement links TRBV2 to TRBJ2-7; D might be TRBD2 (6 bases). V was trimmed by 0 bases and J by 3 bases, leaving 12 bases between them. CDR1 and CDR2 from the germline V gene are SNHLY and FYNNEI. This CDR3 has 15 amino acids. In DNA, the CDR3 is TGTGCCAGCAGTGAAGCCTCCGGGACTGGCTACGAGCAGTACTTC. Its protein is CASSEASGTGYEQYF.

The rearrangement joins TRBV7-9 to TRBJ2-5, with D possibly being TRBD2 (5 bases). The DNA end is a closer match to TRBJ2-7, so the J assignment may be wrong. The germline CDR1 and CDR2 sequences are SEHNR and FQNEAQ (reference sequence). The CDR3 covers 14 residues. As DNA, the CDR3 is TGTGCCAGCAGCGACGCCGGGGTTGTCTACGAGCAGTACTTC. It specifies CASSDAGVVYEQYF.

The chain joins TRBV4-1 to TRBJ2-6, with TRBD1 identical over 10 bases. Looked up from germline, CDR1 is MGHRA and CDR2 is YSYEKL. With 3 bases clipped from V and 4 bases from J, the junction kept 6 bases outside the gene matches. CDR3 length: 17 residues. CDR3 region: CASSQTGGDAGANVLTF. In DNA, the CDR3 is TGCGCCAGCAGCCAGACAGGGGGCGATGCCGGGGCCAACGTCCTGACTTTC.

This clonotype was seen only a few times. This rearrangement joins TRBV6-5 to TRBJ2-5; D possibly corresponds to TRBD1 (6 bases). From germline, CDR1 is MNHEY and CDR2 SVGAGI. Deletions cut 0 bases from V and 1 base from J, with 9 bases between. This CDR3 region has 15 residues. CDR3 sequence reads: CASSYSEQGQETQYF. The CDR3 DNA sequence: TGTGCCAGCAGTTACTCTGAACAGGGCCAAGAGACCCAGTACTTC.

The chain combines TRBV7-6 with TRBJ2-6; D is ambiguous. From germline, CDR1 is SGHVS and CDR2 FNYEAQ. V was trimmed by 3 bases and J by 2 bases, leaving 14 bases between them. The CDR3 has 17 residues. For the CDR3, the DNA is TGTGCCAGCAGCTTTAGGGCCGCGGCGGCTGGGGCCAACGTCCTGACTTTC. Translation: CASSFRAAAAGANVLTF.

The J gene is TRBJ2-3, the V gene TRBV10-3; D is possibly TRBD1 (5 bases). V lost 0 bases and J lost 4, with 14 bases in between. Germline V gene lookup returns CDR1 ENHRY and CDR2 SYGVKD. The CDR3 loop spans 16 amino acids. CDR3 region: CAISESARGRSDTQYF. The CDR3 coding sequence is TGTGCCATCAGTGAGTCTGCAAGGGGCAGGTCAGATACGCAGTATTTT.

This clonotype appeared many times. This chain connects TRBV12-3 or TRBV12-4 to TRBJ2-4, with D perhaps given as TRBD1 or TRBD2 (7 bases each). The CDR3 runs 16 residues. The ends were cut back, 5 bases at V and 1 base at J, with 15 bases in the middle. The CDR3 nucleotides read TGTGCCAGCAGTACAGGGGACGGGGGGGCCAAAAACATTCAGTACTTC. Translation: CASSTGDGGAKNIQYF.

This clonotype was recorded only once. This chain links TRBV6-5 with TRBJ2-7; 7 bases align to TRBD1. Trimming cost V 6 bases and J 1 base; bases outside gene matches: 6. The V gene's germline CDR1 is MNHEY and CDR2 SVGAGI. This CDR3 has 14 amino acids. In DNA form, the CDR3 reads TGTGCCAGCAGAGGGAACAGGGGTTCCTACGAGCAGTACTTC. Its protein product is CASRGNRGSYEQYF.

V and J are TRBV5-1 and TRBJ2-5, with 7 bases that match TRBD1. Gene TRBJ2-7 matches the end of the DNA better, so the J call may be wrong. Germline CDR1 reads SGHRS; CDR2 reads YFSETQ. The CDR3 is made up of 14 amino acids. The DNA for the CDR3 is TGCGCCAGCAGCTTGGGCAGGGGGAATTACGAGCAGTACTTC. As protein: CASSLGRGNYEQYF.

This clonotype has just a few counts. The CDR3 protein is CASSEGGWYQETQYF. CDR3 coding DNA: TGTGCCAGCAGCGAAGGGGGTTGGTACCAAGAGACCCAGTACTTC. The J gene is TRBJ2-5, the V gene TRBV7-2; D may be TRBD1 (6 bases). Trimming pared 5 bases from V and 0 bases from J, leaving 13 bases between. The CDR3 has 15 amino acids. Germline CDR1 and CDR2: SGHTA and FQGNSA.

This clonotype was seen more than once but under ten times. The chain carries TRBV7-9 and TRBJ2-7, with 8 bases identical to TRBD1. J lost 1 base, V lost 8 bases, and 4 bases had no gene match. Germline loops: CDR1 SEHNR, CDR2 FQNEAQ (reference sequence). CDR3 length equals 13 residues. This CDR3 is CASAGTGSYEQYF. CDR3 coding DNA: TGTGCCAGCGCCGGGACAGGTTCCTACGAGCAGTACTTC.

The chain couples TRBV2 to TRBJ2-5; TRBD2 matches 10 bases. The CDR3 consists of 15 residues. Germline values: CDR1 SNHLY, CDR2 FYNNEI. V shed 5 bases and J 2 bases; nucleotides not matched to a gene: 5. CDR3 in DNA: TGTGCCAGCAGTCGCACTAGCGGGGCACAAGAGACCCAGTACTTC. Protein product: CASSRTSGAQETQYF.

The J gene is TRBJ2-5, the V gene TRBV15, with D unclear. The J call may be in error: the DNA end matches TRBJ2-7 better. There are 14 residues in the CDR3. Germline lookup yields CDR1 LNHNV and CDR2 YYDKDF (reference sequence). The CDR3 here is CATSLETLDPEQYF. CDR3 bases: TGTGCCACCAGCTTGGAAACCCTAGACCCCGAGCAGTACTTC.

This CDR3 is CSARPGGSYEQYF. The CDR3 DNA follows: TGCAGTGCTAGACCGGGGGGCTCCTACGAGCAGTACTTC. V is TRBV20-1 and J is TRBJ2-7, with 7 bases identical to TRBD2. V trimming: 2 bases; J trimming: 0 bases; junction bases outside the gene matches: 1. This CDR3 spans 13 amino acids. The germline gives CDR1 DFQATT, CDR2 SNEGSKA (reference sequence).

The genes are TRBV12-5 and TRBJ2-5, with D maybe TRBD2 (6 bases). Trimming shortened V by 7 bases and J by 3 bases, and 12 bases separated the two germline ends. The CDR3 contains 13 residues. From germline, CDR1 is LGHNT and CDR2 FRNRAP. The CDR3 loop is CASDRDSEETQYF. Here the CDR3 DNA reads TGTGCTAGTGATCGGGACTCGGAAGAGACCCAGTACTTC.

The rearrangement uses TRBV7-9 and TRBJ1-5; D unresolved. This CDR3 spans 16 amino acids. The germline gives CDR1 SEHNR, CDR2 FQNEAQ (reference sequence). Trimming cost V 1 base and J 5 bases, with 15 bases left between them. In DNA, the CDR3 is TGTGCCAGCAGCTTAGGGCTACACAACGGAGATCAGCCCCAGCATTTT. Amino acid sequence: CASSLGLHNGDQPQHF.